These 27 T cell receptor beta chains share one sample of origin, sequenced in a study of radiotherapy plus CTLA-4 blockade in lung cancer. TCRdb's table, derived via immunoSEQ multiplex PCR, lists solely in-frame clones and lacks some. The table has about 98,000 clones, roughly 80% seen once. Material: peripheral blood, obtained from a patient treated with radiotherapy plus ipilimumab. All receptors come from a human donor with non-small cell lung cancer who had a partial response to radiotherapy plus ipilimumab.

The chain has TRBV7-9 and TRBJ2-1, with TRBD2 as a possible D gene (7 bases). This CDR3 has 15 amino acids. The V end lost 5 bases, the J end lost 4 bases, and 15 bases lay between the germline ends. Germline V gives CDR1 SEHNR, CDR2 FQNEAQ (reference sequence). The DNA for the CDR3 is TGTGCCAGCAGCCGACCCGGGGGGCAATACAATGAGCAGTTCTTC. It yields the protein CASSRPGGQYNEQFF.

The V call is TRBV5-5, the J call TRBJ2-7; 7 nucleotides agree with TRBD2. V shed 7 bases, J shed 4 bases, and the junction held 8 bases outside the gene matches. The CDR3 is 13 amino acids. Germline assignment: CDR1 SGHKS and CDR2 YYEKEE (reference sequence). CDR3 bases: TGTGCCAGCTGCCTGGCGGGGGTGTACGAGCAGTACTTC. Its translation is CASCLAGVYEQYF.

This rearrangement joins TRBV6-1 to TRBJ2-7, with 7 bases that match TRBD1. Germline lookup yields CDR1 MNHNS and CDR2 SASEGT. The trim removed 4 bases at V and 0 bases at J, leaving 6 bases unmatched. The CDR3 is made up of 15 amino acids. The CDR3 spells CASSAGTAPSYEQYF. The CDR3 DNA sequence: TGTGCCAGCAGTGCCGGGACAGCTCCCTCCTACGAGCAGTACTTC.

The chain combines TRBV6-5 with TRBJ1-5; D remains ambiguous. The length of the CDR3 is 13 residues. Trimming pared 7 bases from V and 3 bases from J, leaving 10 bases between. Germline CDR1 reads MNHEY; CDR2 reads SVGAGI. Here the CDR3 DNA reads TGTGCCAGCAAAGCGGGGAACAATCAGCCCCAGCATTTT. This codes for CASKAGNNQPQHF.

A word on this clone: Other DNA sequences in the same sample also yield this CDR3. The chain uses TRBV9 and TRBJ2-5; D remains ambiguous. Deletions cut 0 bases from V and 1 base from J, with 7 bases between. Germline values: CDR1 SGDLS, CDR2 YYNGEE. This CDR3 comprises 14 residues. The CDR3 region has the DNA TGTGCCAGCAGCGTAGTCGGTGTCCAAGAGACCCAGTACTTC. Its translation is CASSVVGVQETQYF.

This chain joins TRBV5-1 and TRBJ1-1; the D is unclear. Germline V gene lookup returns CDR1 SGHRS and CDR2 YFSETQ. The CDR3 is 15 residues long. V was shortened by 0 bases and J by 0 bases, with 9 bases between the two germline ends. In DNA form, the CDR3 reads TGCGCCAGCAGCTTGGTTTCAGACATGAACACTGAAGCTTTCTTT. Protein sequence: CASSLVSDMNTEAFF.

The V and J genes are TRBV9 and TRBJ2-7; TRBD2 matches at 14 bases. Trimming cost V 3 bases and J 6 bases; bases outside gene matches: 2. Germline V gene sequence: CDR1 SGDLS, CDR2 YYNGEE. The CDR3 sequence is 14 residues long. The CDR3 region is CASSGGLAGAEQYF. The DNA for the CDR3 is TGTGCCAGCAGCGGGGGACTAGCGGGGGCCGAGCAGTACTTC.

The rearrangement joins TRBV11-2 to TRBJ2-1; 12 nucleotides align to TRBD2. V was pared by 4 bases and J by 6 bases, with 4 bases of the junction left unmatched. This CDR3 comprises 15 residues. CDR1 is SGHAT, CDR2 FQNNGV, per germline. CDR3 coding DNA: TGTGCCAGCAGCTCCAGGACTAGCGGGATCAATGAGCAGTTCTTC. This translates into CASSSRTSGINEQFF.

The chain is built from TRBV29-1 and TRBJ1-2; no definite D call. Trimming left V 4 bases short and J 4 bases short, with 10 bases between. The CDR3 spans 12 residues. Germline CDR1 SQVTM, CDR2 ANQGSEA. The CDR3 loop reads CSVGGEGYGYTF. CDR3 DNA sequence: TGCAGCGTTGGTGGGGAGGGCTATGGCTACACCTTC.

The chain is built from TRBV2 and TRBJ2-3; perhaps TRBD1 as D (5 bases). V was clipped by 6 bases and J by 3 bases, with 10 bases between them. From germline, CDR1 is SNHLY and CDR2 FYNNEI. There are 13 residues in the CDR3. In nucleotides, the CDR3 is TGTGCCAGCAGAGGCAGGGCAACAGATACGCAGTATTTT. This translates into CASRGRATDTQYF.

V is TRBV6-5 and J is TRBJ2-2, with D unclear. V was shortened by 8 bases and J by 0 bases, with 7 bases between the two germline ends. The CDR3 is 13 residues long. The germline gives CDR1 MNHEY, CDR2 SVGAGI. Here the CDR3 reads CASRLSNTGELFF. The CDR3 bases are TGTGCCAGCCGACTCTCGAACACCGGGGAGCTGTTTTTT.

V usage is TRBV7-6 and J usage is TRBJ2-7, with D perhaps matching TRBD2 (5 bases). Trimming left V 5 bases short and J 5 bases short, with 10 bases between. CDR1 and CDR2 (germline): SGHVS, FNYEAQ. This CDR3 has 12 residues. The CDR3 sequence: CASSLDGDEQYF. The CDR3 nucleotides read TGTGCCAGCAGCCTGGACGGGGACGAGCAGTACTTC.

V gene TRBV7-2 combines with J gene TRBJ2-7; 8 bases agree with TRBD2. Per germline, CDR1 SGHTA and CDR2 FQGNSA. V was pared by 3 bases and J by 2 bases, with 6 bases of the junction left unmatched. This CDR3 has 15 residues. The CDR3, as DNA: TGTGCCAGCAGCTTCGCCGCGGGAGGCGCCTACGAGCAGTACTTC. The encoded protein is CASSFAAGGAYEQYF.

The table lists this clone with a few counts. This chain joins TRBV7-6 and TRBJ2-1; 8 nucleotides agree with TRBD2. Germline V gene lookup returns CDR1 SGHVS and CDR2 FNYEAQ. CDR3 length equals 16 residues. V shed 1 base and J 4 bases; nucleotides not matched to a gene: 6. The CDR3 DNA reads as TGTGCCAGCAGCTTAGGGGTTAGCGGGGTATACAATGAGCAGTTCTTC. The encoded protein is CASSLGVSGVYNEQFF.

The chain links TRBV5-4 to TRBJ2-5, with 15 bases identical to TRBD2. V was pared by 7 bases and J by 13 bases, with 17 bases of the junction left unmatched. The CDR3 is 16 residues long. Germline V gene data show CDR1 as SGHNT and CDR2 as YYREEE (reference sequence). The CDR3 sequence: CASHIFRSGLAGGPYF. CDR3 nucleotides: TGTGCCAGCCATATCTTTAGGTCGGGACTAGCGGGAGGCCCGTACTTC.

The CDR3 sequence: CASSEGWQGAARTAYEQYF. The CDR3 DNA is TGTGCCAGCAGTGAAGGGTGGCAGGGGGCTGCTCGAACCGCCTACGAGCAGTACTTC. The V gene is TRBV6-1, the J gene TRBJ2-5, with 8 bases lining up with TRBD1. The tail of the sequence fits TRBJ2-7 better, so the J call may be wrong. This CDR3 spans 19 amino acids. Germline V lookup: CDR1 MNHNS, CDR2 SASEGT.

This clone was seen a handful of times. The chain has TRBV4-1 and TRBJ2-7, with D possibly TRBD2 on 5 matching bases. The CDR3 has 16 amino acids. CDR1 and CDR2 (germline): MGHRA, YSYEKL. Trimming stripped 0 bases from V and 3 bases from J, with 15 bases between. DNA for the CDR3: TGCGCCAGCAGCCAAGATGCGGGTCGAGATAGCTACGAGCAGTACTTC. This translates into CASSQDAGRDSYEQYF.

V usage is TRBV19 and J usage is TRBJ2-2; the match to TRBD1 covers 7 bases. Germline CDR1 is LNHDA and CDR2 is SQIVND (reference sequence). This CDR3 has 16 amino acids. V lost 4 bases to trimming and J lost 7 bases; unmatched junction nucleotides: 12. CDR3 nucleotides: TGTGCCAGTAGTAAAGTGAGGGGGCGCTTTGGCGGGGAGCTGTTTTTT. Translation gives CASSKVRGRFGGELFF.

This clone has more than one count but fewer than ten. The rearrangement links TRBV6-1 to TRBJ2-7; 8 bases agree with TRBD1. The V and J ends lost 7 bases and 9 bases, in that order; junction bases with no gene match: 11. The germline gives CDR1 MNHNS, CDR2 SASEGT. The CDR3 covers 13 residues. DNA of the CDR3: TGTGCCAGCACAGAGACAGGGGTTGGCGCGCAGTACTTC. Its protein product is CASTETGVGAQYF.

This clone was seen once. The rearrangement joins TRBV5-6 to TRBJ2-5; 10 positions match TRBD1. The V gene end was trimmed by 3 bases and the J gene end by 5 bases; junction bases not matched to a gene: 7. Per germline, CDR1 SGHDT and CDR2 YYEEEE. CDR3 length: 15 amino acids. In DNA form, the CDR3 reads TGTGCCAGCAGCTCCCAGACAGGGGGCGGGGAGACCCAGTACTTC. Protein: CASSSQTGGGETQYF.

The sample holds one count of this clone. The rearrangement joins TRBV30 to TRBJ2-5, with 8 bases matching TRBD1. Germline CDR1 and CDR2: GTSNPN and SVGIG (reference sequence). The trim removed 2 bases at V and 2 bases at J, leaving 7 bases unmatched. The CDR3 is 15 amino acids. The CDR3 here is CAWSPGQGTQETQYF. The CDR3 nucleotides are TGTGCCTGGAGTCCCGGACAGGGAACGCAAGAGACCCAGTACTTC.

The V call is TRBV5-5, the J call TRBJ2-2; D perhaps matches TRBD1 (6 bases). Germline-derived CDR1 and CDR2 are SGHKS and YYEKEE (reference sequence). V lost 1 base and J lost 6, with 7 bases in between. There are 13 residues in the CDR3. CDR3 DNA sequence: TGTGCCAGCAGCTTGTGGGGGCCCGGGGAGCTGTTTTTT. Amino acid sequence: CASSLWGPGELFF.

The rearrangement uses TRBV28 and TRBJ2-5, with D maybe TRBD2 (7 bases). Germline assignment: CDR1 MDHEN and CDR2 SYDVKM. Trimming took 6 bases from V and 7 from J, leaving 21 bases between them. The CDR3 has 15 residues. CDR3 in amino acids: CASSPPGRGKGTQYF. For the CDR3, the DNA is TGTGCCAGCAGCCCCCCGGGGAGGGGGAAAGGGACCCAGTACTTC.

The V gene is TRBV2, the J gene TRBJ2-4, with 11 nucleotides matching TRBD2. The V segment lost 4 bases and the J segment 7 bases; nucleotides outside the gene matches: 12. The CDR3 has 17 residues. Germline CDR1 is SNHLY and CDR2 is FYNNEI. CDR3 loop: CASSAASGRPLLNIQYF. Written as DNA, the CDR3 is TGTGCCAGCAGTGCCGCTAGCGGGAGGCCCTTGCTCAACATTCAGTACTTC. Supplemented by reference TRBV2 and TRBJ2-4, the full variable domain reads EPEVTQTPSHQVTQMGQEVILRCVPISNHLYFYWYRQILGQKVEFLVSFYNNEISEKSEIFDDQFSVERPDGSNFTLKIRSTKLEDSAMYFCASSAASGRPLLNIQYFGAGTRLSVL.

This chain uses TRBV5-6 with TRBJ2-7; 10 bases line up with TRBD1. In germline, CDR1 is SGHDT, CDR2 YYEEEE. Unmatched junction bases numbered 10, after V lost 4 bases and J lost 6 bases. The CDR3 contains 15 residues. CDR3 loop: CASSPPGTGAGEQYF. CDR3 bases: TGTGCCAGCAGCCCCCCCGGGACAGGGGCGGGCGAGCAGTACTTC.

The DNA of the CDR3 is TGTGCCAGCAGTGAGACAAGTCCTGAAGCTTTCTTT. Encoded protein: CASSETSPEAFF. The J gene is TRBJ1-1, the V gene TRBV2; D not certain. Trimming cost V 3 bases and J 6 bases, with 8 bases left between them. In germline, CDR1 is SNHLY, CDR2 FYNNEI. The CDR3 loop spans 12 amino acids.

The gene calls are TRBV5-1 and TRBJ1-5, with TRBD1 as a possible D gene (5 bases). V was shortened by 1 base and J by 2 bases, with 7 bases between the two germline ends. This CDR3 has 14 amino acids. Germline CDR1 SGHRS, CDR2 YFSETQ. CDR3 nucleotides: TGCGCCAGCAGCTTGACGGGGGGCAATCAGCCCCAGCATTTT. Translation gives CASSLTGGNQPQHF.